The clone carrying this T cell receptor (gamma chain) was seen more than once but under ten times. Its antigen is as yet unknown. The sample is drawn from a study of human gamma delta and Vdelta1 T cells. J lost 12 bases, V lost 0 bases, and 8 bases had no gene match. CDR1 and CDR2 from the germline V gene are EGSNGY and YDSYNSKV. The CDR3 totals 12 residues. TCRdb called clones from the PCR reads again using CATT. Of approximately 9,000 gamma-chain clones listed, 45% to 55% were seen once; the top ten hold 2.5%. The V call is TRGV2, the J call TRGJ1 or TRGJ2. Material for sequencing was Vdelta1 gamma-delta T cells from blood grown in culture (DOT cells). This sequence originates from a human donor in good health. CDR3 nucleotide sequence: TGTGCCACCTGGGACGGGCAACGGGGGAAACTCTTT. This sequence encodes CATWDGQRGKLF.